The entry below describes one TCR beta chain. As yet, its antigen is unknown. TCRB transcripts that were expressed got sequenced, as all of the isolated RNA had been reverse transcribed. Produced via immunoSEQ multiplex PCR; TCRdb's table is partial and in-frame only. The sample carries approximately 600,000 clones, around 12% recorded once. The entry originates in a study of beta chain features in type 1 diabetes. By way of CD45RO/CCR7/CD25/CD127/CD95/CD27, the CD4+ regulatory, stem cell-like memory, central memory and naive cells were sorted. Study-level findings and limits: For patients, the naive, central memory and Treg TCRB repertoires appeared more alike than for healthy donors. Type 1 diabetes patients had moderately but significantly shorter TCRB CDR3s in all four CD4+ subsets.

This receptor was obtained from a man in his thirties or forties with type 1 diabetes. The sequencing sample was made of naive CD4+ T cells from blood.

CDR3 loop: CASSQGQPQHF. The CDR3, as DNA: TGTGCCAGCAGTCAGGGACAGCCCCAGCATTTT. The chain has TRBV28 and TRBJ1-5, with D perhaps matching TRBD1 (5 bases). Germline CDR1 reads MDHEN; CDR2 reads SYDVKM. The CDR3 runs to 11 residues. V lost 5 bases and J lost 7, with 6 bases in between.